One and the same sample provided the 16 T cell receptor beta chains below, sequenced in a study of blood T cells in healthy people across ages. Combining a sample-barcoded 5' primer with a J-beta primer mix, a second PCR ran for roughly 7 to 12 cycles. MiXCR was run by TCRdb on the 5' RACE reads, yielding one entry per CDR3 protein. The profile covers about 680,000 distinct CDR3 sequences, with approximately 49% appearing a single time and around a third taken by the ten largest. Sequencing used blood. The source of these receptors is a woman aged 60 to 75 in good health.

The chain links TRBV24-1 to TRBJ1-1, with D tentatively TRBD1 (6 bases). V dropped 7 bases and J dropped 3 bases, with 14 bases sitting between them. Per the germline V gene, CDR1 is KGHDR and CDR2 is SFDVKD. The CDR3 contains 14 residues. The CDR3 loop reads CATRKNREDTEAFF. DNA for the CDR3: TGTGCCACCAGAAAAAACAGGGAGGACACTGAAGCTTTCTTT.

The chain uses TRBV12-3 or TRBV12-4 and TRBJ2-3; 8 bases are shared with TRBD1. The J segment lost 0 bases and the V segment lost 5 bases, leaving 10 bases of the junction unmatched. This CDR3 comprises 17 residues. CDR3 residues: CASSRYRDRQSTDTQYF. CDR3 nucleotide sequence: TGTGCCAGCAGTAGATATAGGGACAGGCAAAGCACAGATACGCAGTATTTT.

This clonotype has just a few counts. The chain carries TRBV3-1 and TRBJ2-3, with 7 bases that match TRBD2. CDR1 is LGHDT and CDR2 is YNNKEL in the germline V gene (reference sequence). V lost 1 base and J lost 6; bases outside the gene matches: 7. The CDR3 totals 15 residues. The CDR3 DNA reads TGTGCCAGCAGCCAAGGAGGGCTAGCGGACGATACGCAGTATTTT. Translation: CASSQGGLADDTQYF.

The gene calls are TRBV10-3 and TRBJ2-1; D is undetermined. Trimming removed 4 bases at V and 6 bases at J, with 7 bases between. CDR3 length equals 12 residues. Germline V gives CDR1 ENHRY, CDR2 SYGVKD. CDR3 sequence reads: CAISGNINEQFF. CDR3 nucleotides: TGTGCCATCAGTGGAAACATCAATGAGCAGTTCTTC.

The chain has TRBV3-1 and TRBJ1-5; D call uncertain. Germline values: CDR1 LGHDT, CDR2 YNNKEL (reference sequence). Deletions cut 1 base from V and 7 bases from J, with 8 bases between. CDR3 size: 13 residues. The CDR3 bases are TGTGCCAGCAGCCAAGGGTCAGGACAGCCCCAGCATTTT. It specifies CASSQGSGQPQHF.

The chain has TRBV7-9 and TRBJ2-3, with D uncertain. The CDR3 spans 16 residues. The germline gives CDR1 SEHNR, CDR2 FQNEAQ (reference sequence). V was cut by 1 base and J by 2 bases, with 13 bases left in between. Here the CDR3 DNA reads TGTGCCAGCAGCTTAGTAGAGGCAGCCACCACAGATACGCAGTATTTT. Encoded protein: CASSLVEAATTDTQYF.

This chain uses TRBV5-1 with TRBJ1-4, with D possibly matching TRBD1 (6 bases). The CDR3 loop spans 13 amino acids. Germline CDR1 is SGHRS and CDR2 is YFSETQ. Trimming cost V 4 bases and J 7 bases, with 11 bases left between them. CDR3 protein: CASSAGGGEKLFF. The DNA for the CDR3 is TGCGCCAGCAGCGCCGGAGGGGGTGAAAAACTGTTTTTT.

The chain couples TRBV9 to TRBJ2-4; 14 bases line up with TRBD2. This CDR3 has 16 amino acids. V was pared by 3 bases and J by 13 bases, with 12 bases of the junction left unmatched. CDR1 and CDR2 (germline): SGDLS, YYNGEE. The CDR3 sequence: CASSASGTSGSHEQYF. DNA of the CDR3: TGTGCCAGCAGCGCCTCCGGGACTAGCGGGAGTCATGAGCAGTACTTC.

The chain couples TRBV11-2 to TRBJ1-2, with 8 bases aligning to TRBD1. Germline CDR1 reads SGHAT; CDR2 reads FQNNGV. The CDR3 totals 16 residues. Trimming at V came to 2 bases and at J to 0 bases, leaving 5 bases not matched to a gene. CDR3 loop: CASSLLGQAANYGYTF. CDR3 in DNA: TGTGCCAGCAGCTTATTGGGACAGGCAGCTAACTATGGCTACACCTTC.

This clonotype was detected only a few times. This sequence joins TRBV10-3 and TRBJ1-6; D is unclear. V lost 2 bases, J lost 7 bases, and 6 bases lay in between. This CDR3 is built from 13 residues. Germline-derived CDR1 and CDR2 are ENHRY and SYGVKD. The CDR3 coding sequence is TGTGCCATCAGTGAGGGTCCAAATTCACCCCTCCACTTT. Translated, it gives CAISEGPNSPLHF.

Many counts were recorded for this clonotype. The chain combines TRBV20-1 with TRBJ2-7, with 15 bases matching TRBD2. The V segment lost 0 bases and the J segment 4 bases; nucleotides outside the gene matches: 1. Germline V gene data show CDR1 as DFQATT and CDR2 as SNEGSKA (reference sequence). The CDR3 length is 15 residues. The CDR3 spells CSAREGLAGGYEQYF. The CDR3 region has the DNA TGCAGTGCTAGAGAAGGACTAGCGGGAGGGTACGAGCAGTACTTC.

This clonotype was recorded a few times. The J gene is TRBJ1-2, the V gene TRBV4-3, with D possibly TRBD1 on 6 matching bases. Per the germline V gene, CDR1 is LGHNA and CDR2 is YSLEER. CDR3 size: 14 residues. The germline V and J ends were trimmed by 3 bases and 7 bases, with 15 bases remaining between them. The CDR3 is CASSQAGVIGGYTF. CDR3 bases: TGCGCCAGCAGCCAGGCAGGGGTGATAGGTGGCTACACCTTC.

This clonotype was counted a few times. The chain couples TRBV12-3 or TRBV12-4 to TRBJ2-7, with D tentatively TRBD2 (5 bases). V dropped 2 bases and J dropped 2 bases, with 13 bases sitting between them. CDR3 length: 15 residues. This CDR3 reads CASSLYPGMAYEQYF. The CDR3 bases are TGTGCCAGCAGTTTATACCCGGGGATGGCCTACGAGCAGTACTTC.

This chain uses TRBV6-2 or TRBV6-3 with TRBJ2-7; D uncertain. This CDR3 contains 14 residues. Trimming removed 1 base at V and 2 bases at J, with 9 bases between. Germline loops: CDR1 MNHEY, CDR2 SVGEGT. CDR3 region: CASSYFRAPYEQYF. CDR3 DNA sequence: TGTGCCAGCAGTTACTTCCGGGCCCCCTACGAGCAGTACTTC.

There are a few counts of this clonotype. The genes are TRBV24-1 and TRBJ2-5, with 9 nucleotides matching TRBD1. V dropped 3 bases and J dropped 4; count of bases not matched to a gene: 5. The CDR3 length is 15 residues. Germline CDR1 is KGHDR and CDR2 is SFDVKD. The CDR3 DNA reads TGTGCCACCAGTGATCCACAGGGGGCGGGAGAGACCCAGTACTTC. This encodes CATSDPQGAGETQYF.

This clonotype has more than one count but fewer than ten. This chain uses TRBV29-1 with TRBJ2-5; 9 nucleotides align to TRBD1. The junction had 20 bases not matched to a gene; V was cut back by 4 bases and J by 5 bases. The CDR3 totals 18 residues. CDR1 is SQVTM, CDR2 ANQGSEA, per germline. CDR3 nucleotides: TGCAGCGTTGTGTCCAGGTTGCGGGGACAGGGTAGTTCGGAGACCCAGTACTTC. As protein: CSVVSRLRGQGSSETQYF. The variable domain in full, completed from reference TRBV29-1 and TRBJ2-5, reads SAVISQKPSRDICQRGTSLTIQCQVDSQVTMMFWYRQQPGQSLTLIATANQGSEATYESGFVIDKFPISRPNLTFSTLTVSNMSPEDSSIYLCSVVSRLRGQGSSETQYFGPGTRLLVL.